The 6 T cell receptor beta chains below come from one sample, sequenced in a study of T-cell reconstitution after alpha-beta-depleted transplantation in children. Preparing the TCRbeta library involved the use of unique molecular identifiers. Each CDR3 protein gets one entry after TCRdb re-called the PCR reads with MiXCR. The sample comprises more than 250,000 distinct CDR3 sequences, 9.5% to 10% of which are singletons, and around 10% rests with the top ten. The source was PBMCs from the stem cell graft donor, collected from the stem cell graft. Every receptor here comes from a human donor who donated a stem cell graft to a child with SCID.

This clonotype has a handful of counts. V usage is TRBV6-1 and J usage is TRBJ1-2; 9 nucleotides line up with TRBD1. Germline CDR1 is MNHNS and CDR2 is SASEGT. There are 13 residues in the CDR3. V shed 6 bases and J 13 bases; nucleotides not matched to a gene: 12. The DNA for the CDR3 is TGTGCCAGCAGAGCCGGGACAGGGCTTTGGGGCACCTTC. Encoded protein: CASRAGTGLWGTF.

A few counts support this clonotype. The V gene is TRBV20-1, the J gene TRBJ1-3; D ambiguous. The CDR3 totals 15 residues. V was clipped by 2 bases and J by 1 base, with 12 bases between them. CDR1 and CDR2 from the germline V gene are DFQATT and SNEGSKA (reference sequence). The CDR3 DNA reads TGCAGTGCTAGACCAGCGGCCGGGTCTGGAAACACCATATATTTT. Translating gives CSARPAAGSGNTIYF.

This clonotype turned up a few times. V and J are TRBV20-1 and TRBJ2-5; 9 bases are shared with TRBD1. Germline CDR1 reads DFQATT; CDR2 reads SNEGSKA (reference sequence). The CDR3 sequence is 14 residues long. V was clipped by 5 bases and J by 4 bases; unmatched bases: 8. The DNA for the CDR3 is TGCAGTGCTCCGACCGGGACAGGGCCAGAGACCCAGTACTTC. Translating it yields CSAPTGTGPETQYF.

This clonotype occurred a few times. The rearrangement joins TRBV9 to TRBJ1-1, with TRBD1 matching over 7 bases. The CDR3 totals 17 residues. Germline assignment: CDR1 SGDLS and CDR2 YYNGEE. Trimming cost V 3 bases and J 0 bases; bases outside gene matches: 11. CDR3 region: CASSARPGGGLNTEAFF. Here the CDR3 DNA reads TGTGCCAGCAGCGCCAGACCAGGGGGGGGGCTGAACACTGAAGCTTTCTTT.

This clonotype came up a few times. The chain is built from TRBV7-6 and TRBJ2-7; TRBD1 is a possible D gene (5 bases). CDR1 and CDR2 (germline): SGHVS, FNYEAQ. The V end was cut by 5 bases, the J end by 6 bases, with 11 bases between. CDR3 length equals 12 residues. This CDR3 reads CASSPYGAEQYF. CDR3 DNA sequence: TGTGCCAGCAGCCCTTATGGGGCCGAGCAGTACTTC.

This clonotype came up many times. The rearrangement links TRBV6-4 to TRBJ2-1; D is unresolved. Between the trimmed V and J ends, which lost 0 bases and 11 bases, there was a span of 5 bases. The CDR3 sequence is 11 residues long. The germline V gene has CDR1 MRHNA and CDR2 SNTAGT. The CDR3 DNA sequence: TGTGCCAGCAGTGACTCGTTTCAGCAGTTCTTC. This gives the protein CASSDSFQQFF.